Below are 13 T cell receptor beta chains sequenced from a single sample in a study of T cells expressing NK-cell markers. One entry per CDR3 protein, without DNA, is what TCRdb gives after re-calling the 5' RACE reads. This repertoire includes a few hundred thousand distinct CDR3 sequences. The sequenced sample consisted of blood T cells: a sorted CD56 or NKG2C T cell subset, CD4+ or CD8+ T cells, or bulk PBMC T cells (not recorded which). These receptors all come from a woman aged 50 to 60 in good health.

V usage is TRBV29-1 and J usage is TRBJ2-5; TCRdb's assignment of TRBD1 cannot be checked, as there is no DNA. CDR1 is SQVTM and CDR2 is ANQGSEA in the germline V gene. The CDR3 is 12 amino acids. This CDR3 reads CSVARGGETQYF.

The chain's CDR3 is CASSFPGRGELFF. The rearrangement joins TRBV11-2 to TRBJ2-2; TCRdb calls TRBD1, which cannot be checked without DNA. Germline CDR1 and CDR2: SGHAT and FQNNGV. The CDR3 has 13 amino acids.

This chain uses TRBV7-8 with TRBJ2-1. The CDR3 has 17 amino acids. Germline V gene data show CDR1 as SGHVS and CDR2 as FQNEAQ. The CDR3 sequence is CASSPSGSYSSYNEQFF. The variable domain in full, completed from reference TRBV7-8 and TRBJ2-1, reads GAGVSQSPRYKVAKRGQDVALRCDPISGHVSLFWYQQALGQGPEFLTYFQNEAQLDKSGLPSDRFFAERPEGSVSTLKIQRTQQEDSAVYLCASSPSGSYSSYNEQFFGPGTRLTVL.

The chain combines TRBV4-1 with TRBJ2-2; TCRdb lists TRBD1, though no DNA is available to test this call. The CDR3 loop spans 15 amino acids. Germline CDR1 and CDR2: MGHRA and YSYEKL. CDR3 sequence: CASRLGRGNTGELFF.

The V call is TRBV7-9, the J call TRBJ1-2; as DNA is missing, the TRBD1 call by TCRdb cannot be tested. Germline V lookup: CDR1 SEHNR, CDR2 FQNEAQ (reference sequence). The CDR3 totals 14 residues. The CDR3 region is CASSETGRDYGYTF.

This CDR3 is CASSGRANYGYTF. V usage is TRBV6-1 and J usage is TRBJ1-2. The CDR3 is 13 residues long. Germline V gene lookup returns CDR1 MNHNS and CDR2 SASEGT.

The chain couples TRBV5-1 to TRBJ2-7; without DNA, the TCRdb call of TRBD2 cannot be checked. Germline CDR1 reads SGHRS; CDR2 reads YFSETQ. The CDR3 consists of 16 residues. The CDR3: CASSPRLAGGLYEQYF.

CDR3 sequence: CASSFSPTGEGNTIYF. The chain employs TRBV11-2 and TRBJ1-3; the D call of TRBD1 rests on TCRdb alone, since no DNA is present to check it. The CDR3 length is 16 residues. The germline V gene has CDR1 SGHAT and CDR2 FQNNGV.

This chain joins TRBV6-2 or TRBV6-3 and TRBJ2-6. Germline V gene data show CDR1 as MNHEY and CDR2 as SVGEGT. The CDR3 consists of 15 residues. The chain's CDR3 is CASSRRQAGANVLTF.

The chain combines TRBV12-3 or TRBV12-4 with TRBJ2-1; the D gene TCRdb calls, TRBD2, cannot be checked with no DNA. There are 14 residues in the CDR3. The CDR3 loop is CASSTSGRASEQFF.

This chain connects TRBV20-1 to TRBJ2-2; the TCRdb call, TRBD2, lacks DNA for checking. This CDR3 comprises 15 residues. Germline assignment: CDR1 DFQATT and CDR2 SNEGSKA (reference sequence). CDR3 sequence reads: CSARDGLAAAGELFF.

The V call is TRBV14, the J call TRBJ2-1; checking the TCRdb D call of TRBD2 is not possible without DNA. The CDR3 has 16 amino acids. CDR1 SGHDN and CDR2 FVKESK come from the germline V gene. The CDR3 sequence: CASSQISGSRRNEQFF.

V usage is TRBV4-1 and J usage is TRBJ2-5; the D gene TCRdb calls, TRBD2, cannot be checked with no DNA. The germline V gene encodes CDR1 MGHRA and CDR2 YSYEKL. This CDR3 comprises 18 residues. The CDR3: CASSHGGSGRSYQETQYF.